The 21 T cell receptor beta chains presented below share a single source sample, sequenced in a study of OX40 agonist ivuxolimab in advanced cancers. Sequencing used immunoSEQ multiplex PCR; TCRdb keeps in-frame clones, though not all of them. The sample includes tens of thousands of clones, 92% of them seen just once. This specimen consisted of CD4+ or CD8+ T cells sorted from blood, obtained in a trial of the OX40 agonist ivuxolimab. The receptor set was obtained from an adult with an advanced solid tumor such as melanoma, head and neck, liver or kidney cancer.

The V call is TRBV27, the J call TRBJ1-2; 7 bases agree with TRBD1. The V gene end was trimmed by 4 bases and the J gene end by 8 bases; junction bases not matched to a gene: 7. Germline-derived CDR1 and CDR2 are MNHEY and SMNVEV (reference sequence). This CDR3 spans 13 amino acids. CDR3 amino acids: CASSSTGAGGYTF. CDR3 bases: TGTGCCAGCAGTTCCACAGGGGCAGGGGGCTACACCTTC.

This chain links TRBV15 with TRBJ2-5; D is undetermined. The CDR3 length is 15 residues. Trimming took off 5 bases at V and 1 base at J, with 14 bases between the two ends. Germline CDR1 is LNHNV and CDR2 is YYDKDF (reference sequence). The CDR3, as DNA: TGTGCCACCAGCCCGATCCGAGGAAGCCAAGAGACCCAGTACTTC. The encoded protein is CATSPIRGSQETQYF.

J is TRBJ1-1 and V is TRBV6-6; D not certain. The V gene's germline CDR1 is MNHNY and CDR2 SVGAGI (reference sequence). This CDR3 comprises 12 residues. Trimming pared 7 bases from V and 8 bases from J, leaving 14 bases between. In DNA form, the CDR3 reads TGTGCCAGCACGATCCCGGACCGAGAAGCTTTCTTT. Its translation: CASTIPDREAFF.

On this clone: The germline gene is not matched at one end of the junction; a read error may be the cause. The gene calls are TRBV11-3 and TRBJ2-1, with 9 bases lining up with TRBD2. The CDR3 contains 16 residues. Germline V CDR1 and CDR2: SGHNT, YENEEA. The chain's CDR3 is CVQQGGGDPSYNEQFF. CDR3 bases: TGCGTTCAGCAGGGCGGGGGGGACCCCTCCTACAATGAGCAGTTCTTC.

The V gene is TRBV5-1, the J gene TRBJ1-6; TRBD1 agrees at 10 bases. Germline assignment: CDR1 SGHRS and CDR2 YFSETQ. This CDR3 contains 14 residues. V lost 5 bases, J lost 10 bases, and 6 bases stayed unmatched. CDR3 sequence: CASSDRGLGSPLHF. The CDR3 coding sequence is TGCGCCAGCAGTGACAGGGGGCTGGGATCACCCCTCCACTTT.

V is TRBV13 and J is TRBJ2-7; 11 bases align to TRBD2. The germline CDR1 and CDR2 sequences are PRHDT and FYEKMQ (reference sequence). The CDR3 is made up of 15 amino acids. Germline trimming cut 0 bases from V and 3 bases from J; bases unmatched to any gene: 1. Written as DNA, the CDR3 is TGTGCCAGCAGCTTAGGACTAGCGGGGGACTACGAGCAGTACTTC. Amino acids: CASSLGLAGDYEQYF.

This chain connects TRBV19 to TRBJ2-1; D call uncertain. CDR3 length: 12 residues. Germline CDR1 and CDR2: LNHDA and SQIVND (reference sequence). The V end lost 10 bases, the J end lost 7 bases, and 14 bases lay between the germline ends. The DNA of the CDR3 is TGTGCCACCCAGGTGGGGTATAATGAGCAGTTCTTC. Encoded protein: CATQVGYNEQFF. The whole variable domain, remainder taken from reference TRBV19 and TRBJ2-1, is DGGITQSPKYLFRKEGQNVTLSCEQNLNHDAMYWYRQDPGQGLRLIYYSQIVNDFQKGDIAEGYSVSREKKESFPLTVTSAQKNPTAFYLCATQVGYNEQFFGPGTRLTVL.

This sequence joins TRBV11-2 and TRBJ2-1; TRBD2 matches at 7 bases. CDR3 size: 14 residues. The germline V gene has CDR1 SGHAT and CDR2 FQNNGV. The V segment lost 5 bases and the J segment 8 bases; nucleotides outside the gene matches: 9. The CDR3 reads CASSPGTTSYEQFF. DNA for the CDR3: TGTGCCAGCAGCCCCGGGACTACCTCATATGAGCAGTTCTTC.

V usage is TRBV6-6 and J usage is TRBJ1-6, with a tentative D call TRBD1 (6 bases). With 5 bases removed from V and 6 bases from J, the gap between germline ends came to 11 bases. From germline, CDR1 is MNHNY and CDR2 SVGAGI (reference sequence). The CDR3 is 14 amino acids. In nucleotides, the CDR3 is TGTGCCAGCAGTCTCGGACAGACTAATTCACCCCTCCACTTT. Residues: CASSLGQTNSPLHF.

The chain links TRBV19 to TRBJ1-1, with 9 bases matching TRBD1. The germline V gene has CDR1 LNHDA and CDR2 SQIVND (reference sequence). Trimming removed 6 bases from V and 1 base from J; junction bases left unmatched: 6. The CDR3 length is 15 residues. This CDR3 is CASSLTGGWNTEAFF. CDR3 sequence (DNA): TGTGCCAGTAGCCTGACAGGGGGGTGGAACACTGAAGCTTTCTTT.

The chain has TRBV27 and TRBJ2-1; no definite D call. Trimming removed 7 bases at V and 4 bases at J, with 5 bases between. Looked up from germline, CDR1 is MNHEY and CDR2 is SMNVEV (reference sequence). This CDR3 has 11 residues. The CDR3 coding sequence is TGTGCCAGCAAAGTTTACAATGAGCAGTTCTTC. This gives the protein CASKVYNEQFF.

The chain uses TRBV13 and TRBJ2-7; D ambiguous. Germline CDR1 PRHDT, CDR2 FYEKMQ (reference sequence). V was clipped by 7 bases and J by 2 bases, with 9 bases between them. The CDR3 has 12 residues. The CDR3 DNA sequence: TGTGCCAGCAAAGTGGCTCCCTACGAGCAGTACTTC. Its translation is CASKVAPYEQYF.

This chain joins TRBV27 and TRBJ1-1; 7 nucleotides match TRBD1. CDR1 MNHEY and CDR2 SMNVEV come from the germline V gene (reference sequence). V was pared by 6 bases and J by 4 bases, with 2 bases of the junction left unmatched. This CDR3 comprises 12 residues. This CDR3 is CASRRGLTEAFF. DNA for the CDR3: TGTGCCAGCAGAAGGGGGCTCACTGAAGCTTTCTTT.

The rearrangement joins TRBV30 to TRBJ2-7; 10 bases are a match to TRBD1. CDR3 length equals 14 residues. V lost 2 bases to trimming and J lost 5 bases; unmatched junction nucleotides: 6. In germline, CDR1 is GTSNPN, CDR2 SVGIG (reference sequence). CDR3 loop: CAWSPGGQGNEQYF. The CDR3 nucleotides are TGTGCCTGGAGTCCAGGGGGACAGGGGAACGAGCAGTACTTC. Looking up the rest from reference TRBV30 and TRBJ2-7 gives the full variable domain: SQTIHQWPATLVQPVGSPLSLECTVEGTSNPNLYWYRQAAGRGLQLLFYSVGIGQISSEVPQNLSASRPQDRQFILSSKKLLLSDSGFYLCAWSPGGQGNEQYFGPGTRLTVT.

The V and J genes are TRBV11-3 and TRBJ2-1, with TRBD2 identical over 7 bases. J gave up 7 bases and V 7 bases, and 7 bases lay outside the gene matches. The V gene's germline CDR1 is SGHNT and CDR2 YENEEA. The CDR3 loop spans 13 amino acids. CDR3 sequence reads: CASKEGGSNEQFF. The CDR3 bases are TGTGCCAGCAAAGAGGGCGGGAGTAATGAGCAGTTCTTC.

In its sample, this clone was seen once. The V call is TRBV2, the J call TRBJ2-2; TRBD2 aligns across 13 bases. J lost 5 bases, V lost 5 bases, and 8 bases had no gene match. CDR1 is SNHLY and CDR2 is FYNNEI in the germline V gene. This CDR3 contains 17 residues. The CDR3 DNA sequence: TGTGCCAGCAGTTCTCCAAAGACTAGCGGGAGGACCGGGGAGCTGTTTTTT. Its translation is CASSSPKTSGRTGELFF.

The rearrangement joins TRBV28 to TRBJ1-2; no firm D call. CDR1 is MDHEN, CDR2 SYDVKM, per germline. Trimming removed 2 bases from V and 2 bases from J, with 15 bases in between. This CDR3 is built from 16 residues. In nucleotides, the CDR3 is TGTGCCAGCAGTTTAAAATTTGTCGGTATGAACTATGGCTACACCTTC. Protein: CASSLKFVGMNYGYTF.

The gene calls are TRBV6-5 and TRBJ2-7; TRBD1 agrees at 10 bases. Unmatched junction bases numbered 10, after V lost 10 bases and J lost 7 bases. The CDR3 totals 13 residues. CDR1 is MNHEY, CDR2 SVGAGI, per germline. CDR3 loop: CATHRQGAREQYF. The DNA of the CDR3 is TGTGCCACACACAGACAGGGGGCGAGAGAGCAGTACTTC.

CDR3 in DNA: TGTGCCAGCAGTCGACCGACTAGCGGGGAAGCCTACAATGAGCAGTTCTTC. Residues: CASSRPTSGEAYNEQFF. This chain joins TRBV27 and TRBJ2-1; TRBD2 aligns across 11 bases. The CDR3 extends over 17 amino acids. Germline V CDR1 and CDR2: MNHEY, SMNVEV (reference sequence). V lost 5 bases, J lost 2 bases, and 8 bases stayed unmatched.

The J gene is TRBJ2-5, the V gene TRBV2; 7 positions match TRBD1. This CDR3 region has 11 residues. Germline V gives CDR1 SNHLY, CDR2 FYNNEI. The CDR3 bases are TGTGGGGGACAGTCGGCAGAGACCCAGTACTTC. Protein: CGGQSAETQYF.

The chain is built from TRBV6-1 and TRBJ2-1; D perhaps matches TRBD1 (6 bases). Trimming cost V 4 bases and J 11 bases, with 9 bases left between them. Germline V gene lookup returns CDR1 MNHNS and CDR2 SASEGT. The length of the CDR3 is 11 residues. As DNA, the CDR3 is TGTGCCAGCAGTGGTGGGACAAAGCAGTTCTTC. Translation: CASSGGTKQFF.